A single sample is the source of the 22 T cell receptor beta chains below, sequenced in a study of regulatory T cells in long-lasting Graves disease. CDR3 regions were amplified by Arm-PCR using iRepertoire HTBI primers to build TCR beta libraries. TCRdb processed the multiplex PCR reads anew with MiXCR; each CDR3 protein has one entry. The profile covers approximately 500,000 distinct CDR3 sequences, with roughly a fifth appearing a single time and roughly 7% taken by the ten largest. Sample time point: persistent/refractory GD, antithyroid drugs over 5 years with positive TRAb. RNA isolated from PBMCs was used to make the TCR library. The sample in question was peripheral blood mononuclear cells (PBMCs), obtained when the disease was refractory, from a patient treated with antithyroid drugs. The receptors stem from a female donor with Graves disease.

This chain connects TRBV19 to TRBJ2-7; no firm D call. Germline loops: CDR1 LNHDA, CDR2 SQIVND (reference sequence). This CDR3 spans 15 amino acids. Trimming took off 4 bases at V and 3 bases at J, with 16 bases between the two ends. CDR3 bases: TGTGCCAGTAGTACGACTCCTGGCCCTTTCTACGAGCAGTACTTC. This encodes CASSTTPGPFYEQYF. Using reference TRBV19 and TRBJ2-7 for the parts outside the CDR3, the full variable domain is DGGITQSPKYLFRKEGQNVTLSCEQNLNHDAMYWYRQDPGQGLRLIYYSQIVNDFQKGDIAEGYSVSREKKESFPLTVTSAQKNPTAFYLCASSTTPGPFYEQYFGPGTRLTVT.

V is TRBV20-1 and J is TRBJ2-5; 10 nucleotides align to TRBD2. This CDR3 has 14 residues. V was clipped by 6 bases and J by 5 bases; unmatched bases: 9. CDR1 DFQATT and CDR2 SNEGSKA come from the germline V gene (reference sequence). This CDR3 is CSANLAGEWETQYF. The CDR3 DNA follows: TGCAGTGCAAATCTAGCGGGAGAGTGGGAGACCCAGTACTTC.

At least ten counts were recorded for this clonotype. The chain joins TRBV5-6 to TRBJ1-1; no reliable D call. Germline CDR1 and CDR2: SGHDT and YYEEEE. Trimming left V 3 bases short and J 4 bases short, with 16 bases between. The CDR3 covers 15 residues. The CDR3 nucleotides are TGTGCCAGCAGCTCTATACTAAAATCGGGCACTGAAGCTTTCTTT. Its translation is CASSSILKSGTEAFF.

The genes are TRBV27 and TRBJ2-3, with 10 positions matching TRBD1. The germline V gene has CDR1 MNHEY and CDR2 SMNVEV (reference sequence). Losses at the gene ends were 4 bases for V and 5 bases for J; bases not matched to a gene: 9. This CDR3 contains 16 residues. In DNA, the CDR3 is TGTGCCAGCAGTTGGCGACCGACAGGGGGCATAGATACGCAGTATTTT. It is translated as CASSWRPTGGIDTQYF.

Concerning this clonotype itself: Given a much more abundant clone one base away, this may be a read error. The chain is built from TRBV7-2 and TRBJ2-7, with 12 bases lining up with TRBD2. The CDR3 is made up of 15 amino acids. The ends lost 6 bases at V and 6 bases at J; junction bases unmatched: 9. Per germline, CDR1 SGHTA and CDR2 FQGNSA. The CDR3 region is CASSSELAGGSEQYF. CDR3 DNA sequence: TGTGCCAGCAGTTCTGAACTAGCGGGAGGTTCCGAGCAGTACTTC.

A few counts support this clonotype. This chain uses TRBV19 with TRBJ1-1; D gene ambiguous. The CDR3 sequence is 14 residues long. Germline CDR1 reads LNHDA; CDR2 reads SQIVND (reference sequence). V lost 2 bases to trimming and J lost 1 base, with 8 bases between them. The CDR3 sequence: CASSISLGNTEAFF. The CDR3, as DNA: TGTGCCAGTAGTATATCGTTGGGGAACACTGAAGCTTTCTTT.

This clonotype was seen repeatedly, ten times or more. V and J are TRBV28 and TRBJ2-6; D is ambiguous. The CDR3 spans 18 residues. V was cut by 6 bases and J by 0 bases, with 18 bases left in between. CDR1 is MDHEN, CDR2 SYDVKM, per germline. The CDR3 nucleotides read TGTGCCAGCAGACCCCGACCGCGGCGGAACTCTGGGGCCAACGTCCTGACTTTC. This sequence encodes CASRPRPRRNSGANVLTF. The whole variable domain, filled in from reference TRBV28 and TRBJ2-6, reads DVKVTQSSRYLVKRTGEKVFLECVQDMDHENMFWYRQDPGLGLRLIYFSYDVKMKEKGDIPEGYSVSREKKERFSLILESASTNQTSMYLCASRPRPRRNSGANVLTFGAGSRLTVL.

At least ten counts were recorded for this clonotype. This chain connects TRBV11-2 to TRBJ2-5, with D maybe TRBD2 (6 bases). The germline V and J ends were trimmed by 3 bases and 1 base, with 9 bases remaining between them. Per the germline V gene, CDR1 is SGHAT and CDR2 is FQNNGV. The CDR3 covers 14 residues. CDR3 protein: CASSFREPQETQYF. The CDR3 nucleotides are TGTGCCAGCAGCTTTCGGGAGCCCCAAGAGACCCAGTACTTC.

J is TRBJ2-2 and V is TRBV15; possibly TRBD2 for D (6 bases). This CDR3 has 14 residues. V lost 5 bases and J lost 7, with 14 bases in between. Germline V gene data show CDR1 as LNHNV and CDR2 as YYDKDF (reference sequence). The CDR3 nucleotides read TGTGCCACCAGCCCCCGGCAGGGAGGCGGGGAGCTGTTTTTT. This sequence encodes CATSPRQGGGELFF.

This clonotype was recorded many times. The V call is TRBV5-1, the J call TRBJ2-7; D tentatively fits TRBD1 or TRBD2 (5 bases each). The CDR3 runs to 16 residues. CDR1 and CDR2 from the germline V gene are SGHRS and YFSETQ. Deletions cut 4 bases from V and 0 bases from J, with 17 bases between. The CDR3 DNA is TGCGCCAGCAGCCGAACCCCAGGGACCAGCTCCTACGAGCAGTACTTC. Translation: CASSRTPGTSSYEQYF.

The V call is TRBV28, the J call TRBJ1-5; 7 bases match TRBD1. The CDR3 spans 15 residues. Germline V gene lookup returns CDR1 MDHEN and CDR2 SYDVKM. The V segment lost 5 bases and the J segment 6 bases; nucleotides outside the gene matches: 10. The CDR3: CASSPRDSFSQPQHF. CDR3 DNA: TGTGCCAGCAGTCCCCGGGACAGCTTCAGTCAGCCCCAGCATTTT. Based on the CDR3 plus reference TRBV28 and TRBJ1-5, the full variable domain is DVKVTQSSRYLVKRTGEKVFLECVQDMDHENMFWYRQDPGLGLRLIYFSYDVKMKEKGDIPEGYSVSREKKERFSLILESASTNQTSMYLCASSPRDSFSQPQHFGDGTRLSIL.

This clonotype turned up a few times. The chain couples TRBV19 to TRBJ1-1; 9 bases are shared with TRBD1. This CDR3 has 17 residues. Per germline, CDR1 LNHDA and CDR2 SQIVND (reference sequence). Trimming at V came to 3 bases and at J to 0 bases, leaving 8 bases not matched to a gene. This CDR3 is CASSMAGTGTMNTEAFF. The DNA of the CDR3 is TGTGCCAGTAGTATGGCCGGGACAGGGACCATGAACACTGAAGCTTTCTTT.

In its sample, this clonotype was seen a few times. This chain connects TRBV3-1 to TRBJ2-7, with D possibly matching TRBD1 (5 bases). The germline V and J ends were trimmed by 5 bases and 6 bases, with 11 bases remaining between them. CDR1 and CDR2 (germline): LGHDT, YNNKEL (reference sequence). This CDR3 has 12 amino acids. The CDR3 DNA follows: TGTGCCAGCAGCGATGACAGAAGCGAGCAGTACTTC. Its translation is CASSDDRSEQYF.

In regard to this clonotype: A much larger clone is a single base away; this may be a read error. This chain uses TRBV7-2 with TRBJ2-1; D not certain. CDR3 size: 14 residues. Germline V lookup: CDR1 SGHTA, CDR2 FQGNSA. This CDR3 is CASSLGGFSNEQSF. For the CDR3, the DNA is TGTGCCAGCAGTTTGGGCGGCTTCTCCAATGAGCAGTCCTTC.

This clonotype was detected ten times or more. V and J are TRBV6-1 and TRBJ2-7; 8 bases agree with TRBD1. CDR1 is MNHNS, CDR2 SASEGT, per germline. Trimming took 3 bases from V and 4 from J; bases not matched to a gene: 8. This CDR3 contains 15 residues. The CDR3 bases are TGTGCCAGCAGTGATCGGGACAGGTGGCGGTACGAGCAGTACTTC. Translation gives CASSDRDRWRYEQYF.

This clonotype was detected many times. The chain joins TRBV29-1 to TRBJ2-7, with D uncertain. The CDR3 consists of 13 residues. Germline assignment: CDR1 SQVTM and CDR2 ANQGSEA. V lost 1 base and J 5 bases, leaving 12 bases between the germline ends. This CDR3 is CSVEVPGSNEQYF. Written as DNA, the CDR3 is TGCAGCGTTGAAGTCCCCGGCAGCAACGAGCAGTACTTC.

The chain is built from TRBV28 and TRBJ2-1; unclear D gene. CDR1 and CDR2 (germline): MDHEN, SYDVKM. CDR3 length: 14 residues. Trimming left V 3 bases short and J 9 bases short, with 15 bases between. The CDR3 spells CASSLVDLDGEQFF. In DNA, the CDR3 is TGTGCCAGCAGTTTGGTGGATTTGGACGGTGAGCAGTTCTTC.

V and J are TRBV28 and TRBJ2-1, with D tentatively TRBD1 or TRBD2 (6 bases each). CDR3 length: 15 residues. V shed 7 bases and J shed 6 bases, with 19 bases lying between them. Germline V gives CDR1 MDHEN, CDR2 SYDVKM. The CDR3 sequence is CASTAPGAWINEQFF. The CDR3 DNA reads as TGTGCCAGCACCGCCCCGGGGGCGTGGATCAATGAGCAGTTCTTC.

CDR3 DNA sequence: TGTGCCTGGCAGGGACTAGCGGGAGATGGCAGCTCCTACAATGAGCAGTTCTTC. This gives the protein CAWQGLAGDGSSYNEQFF. The genes are TRBV30 and TRBJ2-1; 14 bases agree with TRBD2. The trim removed 5 bases at V and 0 bases at J, leaving 9 bases unmatched. This CDR3 spans 18 amino acids. CDR1 and CDR2 (germline): GTSNPN, SVGIG (reference sequence).

This clonotype was detected a few times. The chain combines TRBV5-4 with TRBJ1-6; 7 bases are shared with TRBD1. The CDR3 contains 16 residues. V shed 5 bases, J shed 9 bases, and the junction held 14 bases outside the gene matches. Per the germline V gene, CDR1 is SGHNT and CDR2 is YYREEE (reference sequence). CDR3 bases: TGTGCCAGCAGGGACTGGGCAGGGGGACGGGGTTCACCCCTCCACTTT. Its translation: CASRDWAGGRGSPLHF.

This clonotype was found a few times. A read error may explain this, as a much larger clone is one base away. V and J are TRBV28 and TRBJ1-2; D is uncertain. With 4 bases removed from V and 2 bases from J, the gap between germline ends came to 8 bases. The CDR3 is 13 amino acids. Germline CDR1 reads MDHEN; CDR2 reads SYDVKM. The CDR3 spells CASSYDINYGYTF. The CDR3 region has the DNA TGTGCCAGCAGTTACGACATCAACTATGGCTACACCTTC.

This clonotype was observed a few times. The chain links TRBV19 to TRBJ2-7; D remains ambiguous. Germline V gives CDR1 LNHDA, CDR2 SQIVND (reference sequence). V gave up 1 base and J gave up 0 bases, with 10 bases separating them. The CDR3 contains 15 residues. The CDR3 nucleotides are TGTGCCAGTAGTATAGTTACGGGTAGCTCCTACGAGCAGTACTTC. As protein: CASSIVTGSSYEQYF.